The present TCR beta chain was sequenced within a study of CD8+ T cells in alopecia areata. As for the study in general: Severity scores in treated patients reflected the percentage of scalp affected.

Specified treatment: oral pan-JAK inhibitor, 5-10 mg twice daily. Individuals with alopecia areata gave both lesional scalp punch biopsies and peripheral blood for collection. Sorting separated CD4+ and CD8+ T cells out of PBMCs. RNA was extracted and reverse transcribed into cDNA as the sequencing template. Assay: immunoSEQ multiplex PCR; the TCRdb copy retains only in-frame clones and omits some. The sample includes some 210,000 clones, just over 65% of them seen just once. This clone was seen only a few times. Per germline, CDR1 SGHAT and CDR2 FQNNGV. Trimming took off 4 bases at V and 4 bases at J, with 11 bases between the two ends. The CDR3 spans 15 residues.

The sequence was obtained from a human donor with alopecia areata. The chain has TRBV11-2 and TRBJ1-6; D unclear. The sequencing here drew on CD4+ T cells sorted from blood, taken around week 44, from a patient treated with tofacitinib. CDR3 residues: CASSYRGSYNSPLHF. The CDR3 DNA sequence: TGTGCCAGCAGCTATCGGGGATCTTATAATTCACCCCTCCACTTT.